The next 18 T cell receptor beta chains were all read from a single sample in a study of shared T cell receptors in the human thymus (dated by TCRdb to the early 2020s). Libraries were constructed by the immunoSEQ multiplex PCR assay. TCRdb stores this immuneACCESS table with in-frame sequences only. Part of the clones is absent; in the studies checked, under half of the shortfall reflects unresolved V genes, and no reason is known for the rest. This sample holds some 760,000 clones; approximately 83% were observed only once. Around 0.0094% of the sample lies in the top ten. These data were also reused for a study on human thymus T cells.

Sequencing was done on a sample of thymocytes. The origin of the receptors is a girl in the first two years of life with a congenital heart defect. Donor details come from another sample of the same person, matched by shared clones.

V is TRBV7-2 and J is TRBJ2-1; the D is unclear. V was clipped by 0 bases and J by 8 bases, with 20 bases between them. CDR1 and CDR2 from the germline V gene are SGHTA and FQGNSA. The CDR3 spans 17 residues. The CDR3 DNA is TGTGCCAGCAGCTTAGCGCTAGTGGCCCCGAGGTGTTATGAGCAGTTCTTC. As protein: CASSLALVAPRCYEQFF.

V is TRBV5-8 and J is TRBJ1-4; 10 bases agree with TRBD1. The germline V gene has CDR1 SGHTS and CDR2 YDEGEE. The CDR3 spans 15 residues. Trimming at V came to 2 bases and at J to 7 bases, leaving 5 bases not matched to a gene. CDR3 sequence: CASSFVWDRGEKLFF. In nucleotides, the CDR3 is TGTGCCAGCAGCTTCGTTTGGGACAGGGGTGAAAAACTGTTTTTT.

This clone was picked up a small number of times. The CDR3 coding sequence is TGTGCTAGTGGAACCACAGGACAGGGGGCTCCTTATAGCAATCAGCCCCAGCATTTT. Translation: CASGTTGQGAPYSNQPQHF. V and J are TRBV12-5 and TRBJ1-5; 11 nucleotides line up with TRBD1. Unmatched junction bases numbered 13, after V lost 6 bases and J lost 0 bases. The length of the CDR3 is 19 residues. Germline values: CDR1 LGHNT, CDR2 FRNRAP.

About this clone itself: Other DNA sequences of this sample code for an identical CDR3. The CDR3: CASSQGSGELFF. The CDR3 nucleotides read TGTGCCAGCAGTCAGGGATCCGGGGAGCTGTTTTTT. The V and J genes are TRBV6-5 and TRBJ2-2; TRBD1 is a possible D gene (5 bases). Trimming took 5 bases from V and 6 from J, leaving 7 bases between them. There are 12 residues in the CDR3. Germline-derived CDR1 and CDR2 are MNHEY and SVGAGI.

The chain carries TRBV19 and TRBJ1-5, with D possibly TRBD1 on 5 matching bases. Trimming shortened V by 1 base and J by 3 bases, and 16 bases separated the two germline ends. The germline V gene encodes CDR1 LNHDA and CDR2 SQIVND (reference sequence). The CDR3 has 17 residues. The CDR3 spells CASSIAGTTLINQPQHF. CDR3 nucleotide sequence: TGTGCCAGTAGTATAGCGGGGACTACCCTAATCAATCAGCCCCAGCATTTT.

The gene calls are TRBV5-1 and TRBJ1-1; TRBD1 agrees at 8 bases. The CDR3 spans 14 residues. Germline V gene data show CDR1 as SGHRS and CDR2 as YFSETQ. Trimming took 4 bases from V and 4 from J; bases not matched to a gene: 6. CDR3 loop: CASSAGQGGTEAFF. CDR3 DNA sequence: TGCGCCAGCAGCGCCGGACAGGGCGGCACTGAAGCTTTCTTT.

This chain joins TRBV5-6 and TRBJ1-5, with TRBD1 as a possible D gene (5 bases). V gave up 1 base and J gave up 3 bases, with 8 bases separating them. Germline CDR1 SGHDT, CDR2 YYEEEE. The CDR3 sequence is 14 residues long. The CDR3 coding sequence is TGTGCCAGCAGCTTGCCAGGGAACAATCAGCCCCAGCATTTT. As protein: CASSLPGNNQPQHF.

The V call is TRBV5-6, the J call TRBJ1-3; 9 bases fit TRBD1. With V trimmed by 4 bases and J by 7 bases, 6 bases remained unmatched. There are 14 residues in the CDR3. Germline CDR1 is SGHDT and CDR2 is YYEEEE. The CDR3 coding sequence is TGTGCCAGCAGCCCTTGGACAGGGGTGAACACCATATATTTT. Its protein product is CASSPWTGVNTIYF.

The chain links TRBV11-2 to TRBJ2-6, with a possible D match to TRBD1 (8 bases). V was trimmed by 0 bases and J by 4 bases, leaving 22 bases between them. The CDR3 runs to 20 residues. The V gene's germline CDR1 is SGHAT and CDR2 FQNNGV. The CDR3 DNA sequence: TGTGCCAGCAGCTTAGAAACCGGGGGGACAGGTGCACGCGGGGCCAACGTCCTGACTTTC. Translating it yields CASSLETGGTGARGANVLTF.

This clone was counted only a few times. This rearrangement joins TRBV18 to TRBJ1-2; D may be TRBD1 (6 bases). This CDR3 region has 18 residues. Looked up from germline, CDR1 is KGHSH and CDR2 is LQKENI. V was cut by 2 bases and J by 7 bases, with 26 bases left in between. Here the CDR3 DNA reads TGTGCCAGCTCACCAGACGGAGTAACAGGGCCCGATTATGGTGGCTACACCTTC. This gives the protein CASSPDGVTGPDYGGYTF.

This chain connects TRBV11-2 to TRBJ2-7; 7 bases line up with TRBD1. Germline V CDR1 and CDR2: SGHAT, FQNNGV. The CDR3 runs to 15 residues. V lost 5 bases to trimming and J lost 3 bases; unmatched junction nucleotides: 10. CDR3 residues: CASSPAPRTGYEQYF. The CDR3 nucleotides are TGTGCCAGCAGCCCAGCCCCACGGACAGGCTACGAGCAGTACTTC.

This clone was found once. The gene calls are TRBV28 and TRBJ2-7, with 11 bases that match TRBD2. Germline V gene sequence: CDR1 MDHEN, CDR2 SYDVKM. V gave up 4 bases and J gave up 1 base; unmatched junction bases: 12. The CDR3 totals 18 residues. The CDR3 reads CASSSIHTTSGESYEQYF. The CDR3 DNA reads TGTGCCAGCAGTTCCATCCACACGACTAGCGGGGAATCCTACGAGCAGTACTTC.

The chain has TRBV6-5 and TRBJ1-6; D is uncertain. CDR1 and CDR2 (germline): MNHEY, SVGAGI. V shed 0 bases and J shed 6 bases, with 12 bases lying between them. There are 16 residues in the CDR3. The CDR3 DNA is TGTGCCAGCAGTTACTCATTCTCGTCTAGTAATTCACCCCTCCACTTT. Amino acid sequence: CASSYSFSSSNSPLHF.

This clone was picked up one time. The chain carries TRBV19 and TRBJ1-5, with 9 bases lining up with TRBD1. This CDR3 spans 16 amino acids. V was pared by 2 bases and J by 1 base, with 3 bases of the junction left unmatched. Germline loops: CDR1 LNHDA, CDR2 SQIVND (reference sequence). This chain's CDR3 is CASSIKGTGSNQPQHF. The CDR3 DNA reads as TGTGCCAGTAGTATAAAAGGGACAGGGAGCAATCAGCCCCAGCATTTT. The full variable domain, completed using reference TRBV19 and TRBJ1-5, is DGGITQSPKYLFRKEGQNVTLSCEQNLNHDAMYWYRQDPGQGLRLIYYSQIVNDFQKGDIAEGYSVSREKKESFPLTVTSAQKNPTAFYLCASSIKGTGSNQPQHFGDGTRLSIL.

The chain employs TRBV14 and TRBJ2-7; TRBD1 matches at 8 bases. Per germline, CDR1 SGHDN and CDR2 FVKESK. CDR3 length: 15 amino acids. J lost 3 bases, V lost 0 bases, and 4 bases had no gene match. CDR3 loop: CASSQERDRGYEQYF. The CDR3 DNA reads as TGTGCCAGCAGCCAAGAACGTGACAGGGGCTACGAGCAGTACTTC.

V usage is TRBV6-6 and J usage is TRBJ2-2, with 8 nucleotides matching TRBD2. CDR3 length: 16 amino acids. Germline V gives CDR1 MNHNY, CDR2 SVGAGI (reference sequence). Trimming cost V 2 bases and J 3 bases; bases outside gene matches: 5. CDR3 DNA: TGTGCCAGCAGTTACGGCGGGGGGCAGTACACCGGGGAGCTGTTTTTT. It specifies CASSYGGGQYTGELFF.

CDR3: CASSLNRMNTEAFF. The CDR3 DNA follows: TGTGCCAGCAGCTTGAACAGGATGAACACTGAAGCTTTCTTT. The chain recombines TRBV5-4 with TRBJ1-1, with D maybe TRBD1 (5 bases). Germline V gene sequence: CDR1 SGHNT, CDR2 YYREEE (reference sequence). The CDR3 covers 14 residues. Trimming removed 1 base at V and 0 bases at J, with 7 bases between.

CDR3 bases: TGTGCCAGTAGCCAGGATAGGGGATATCAGCCCCAGCATTTT. Encoded protein: CASSQDRGYQPQHF. This chain links TRBV19 with TRBJ1-5; tentative D call: TRBD1 (5 bases). Germline loops: CDR1 LNHDA, CDR2 SQIVND (reference sequence). This CDR3 contains 14 residues. V dropped 6 bases and J dropped 5 bases, with 14 bases sitting between them.